The clone carrying this T cell receptor beta chain was detected a few times. What it binds is not known. This record comes from a study of CD8 T cells in ankylosing spondylitis. Study-wide points: There was a TCR beta motif, made of eight highly homologous variants, that appeared characteristic of ankylosing spondylitis blood.

From the 5' RACE reads, TCRdb called clonotypes with MiXCR, one entry per CDR3 protein. This table holds approximately 540,000 distinct CDR3 sequences, about 13% found once. Looked up from germline, CDR1 is SGHVS and CDR2 is FQNEAQ. The CDR3 has 15 amino acids. Trimming shortened V by 4 bases and J by 0 bases, and 13 bases separated the two germline ends. V usage is TRBV7-8 and J usage is TRBJ2-7, with D perhaps assigned TRBD1 or TRBD2 (6 bases each). The clonotype originates from a male donor with ankylosing spondylitis. The sample consisted of blood, either unsorted or a sorted T cell fraction (not recorded which). CDR3 sequence: CASSYAGGNSYEQYF. As DNA, the CDR3 is TGTGCCAGCAGCTACGCCGGGGGCAACTCCTACGAGCAGTACTTC.